This is a list of T cell receptor beta chains from one sample in a study of blood T cells in healthy people across ages. From the 5' RACE reads, TCRdb called clonotypes with MiXCR, one entry per CDR3 protein. The table includes over a million distinct CDR3 sequences, approximately 43% detected once. Sample: blood. The origin of the receptors is a woman aged 18-29 years in good health. Both conserved end residues are part of each CDR3. D genes are given only for firm matches. A row's size may be missing; if present it is once, few, many or a size class.

d_call | j_call | clone_size | v_call | cdr3_nt | cdr3_aa
- | TRBJ2-3 | - | TRBV4-1 | TGCGCCAGCAGCGTTGTTAATACGCAGTATTTT | CASSVVNTQYF
- | TRBJ2-7 | many | TRBV3-1 | TGTGCCAGCAGTCAGGGGGGTGAGCAGTACTTC | CASSQGGEQYF
- | TRBJ1-1 | few | TRBV29-1 | TGCAGCGTTGAAGGTAGGGTTAGGAACACTGAAGCTTTCTTT | CSVEGRVRNTEAFF
- | TRBJ2-3 | few | TRBV20-1 | TGCAGTGCCTCCCGGGACCTAAGCACAGATACGCAGTATTTT | CSASRDLSTDTQYF
- | TRBJ2-3 | few | TRBV12-3/TRBV12-4 | TGTGCCAGCAGTTCCTCGACAGGGATAGCGGCAGATACGCAGTATTTT | CASSSSTGIAADTQYF
- | TRBJ2-5 | - | TRBV6-6 | TGTGCCAGCTGGGGAGAGACCCAGTACTTC | CASWGETQYF
- | TRBJ2-1 | - | TRBV12-3/TRBV12-4 | TGTGCCAGCAGTTTGATGCCTGGTGAGCAGTTCTTC | CASSLMPGEQFF
- | TRBJ2-7 | many | TRBV12-3/TRBV12-4 | TGTGCCAGCAGTTTAGTCGGTTGGAGGGAGTACGAGCAGTACTTC | CASSLVGWREYEQYF
TRBD2 | TRBJ2-2 | - | TRBV15 | TGTGCCACTGATAGCGGGAGGGCCTCCGGGGAGCTGTTTTTT | CATDSGRASGELFF
- | TRBJ1-5 | - | TRBV4-2 | TGTGCCAGCAGCCAAGATTCCAGGACGGGGAATCAGCCCCAGCATTTT | CASSQDSRTGNQPQHF
- | TRBJ2-3 | - | TRBV4-3 | TGCGCCAGCAGCCAAGATTTCGGATCCCAAAATATGACCCCCACAGATACGCAGTATTTT | CASSQDFGSQNMTPTDTQYF
- | TRBJ2-2 | - | TRBV27 | TGTGCCAGCAATGTCTCAGAGAACACCGGGGAGCTGTTTTTT | CASNVSENTGELFF
TRBD2 | TRBJ2-1 | many | TRBV13 | TGTGCCAGCAGCAGCGGGGCCCTATACAATGAGCAGTTCTTC | CASSSGALYNEQFF
TRBD2 | TRBJ2-7 | - | TRBV15 | TGTGCCACCAGCAGAGATCTAATGGGAGGTCTAGCGGACTACGAGCAGTACTTC | CATSRDLMGGLADYEQYF
- | TRBJ2-6 | few | TRBV7-2 | TGTGCCAGCAGCTTAGCTCTGTTGGGGGCCAACGTCCTGACTTTC | CASSLALLGANVLTF
TRBD1 | TRBJ2-7 | once | TRBV2 | TGTGCCACAACAGGGGGCCAGCCCGGCGAGCAGTACTTC | CATTGGQPGEQYF
TRBD2 | TRBJ2-1 | - | TRBV28 | TGTGCCACCTTTGGACTAGCCGGCAATGAGCAGTTCTTC | CATFGLAGNEQFF
TRBD1 | TRBJ1-5 | - | TRBV6-1 | TGTGCCAGCAGGGGGACAGTCAATCAGCCCCAGCATTTT | CASRGTVNQPQHF
TRBD1 | TRBJ2-1 | - | TRBV18 | TGTGCCAGCTCGACAGGGGTCAACAATGAGCAGTTCTTC | CASSTGVNNEQFF
- | TRBJ1-1 | - | TRBV28 | TGTGCCAGCAGTCTCCGGGACGTCCAAGAAGCTTTCTTT | CASSLRDVQEAFF
TRBD1 | TRBJ2-1 | - | TRBV28 | TGTGCCAGCACCTATCTCAGGGGGAGAAACAATGAGCAGTTCTTC | CASTYLRGRNNEQFF
- | TRBJ2-1 | - | TRBV20-1 | TGCAGTGCTAGATCCTCACCCACCAATGAGCAGTTCTTC | CSARSSPTNEQFF
TRBD1 | TRBJ2-1 | - | TRBV10-3 | TGTGCCATCAGTGAACTTGGACAGGTCTTTGGGGCTGTGGGGGACAATGAGCAGTTCTTC | CAISELGQVFGAVGDNEQFF
- | TRBJ2-2 | - | TRBV4-1 | TGCGCCAGCAGCCAAGCAGTTGGCACCGGGGAGCTGTTTTTT | CASSQAVGTGELFF
- | TRBJ2-1 | - | TRBV5-1 | TGCGCCAGCAGCTTGGTTACGCAGGGTGTTAATGAGCAGTTCTTC | CASSLVTQGVNEQFF
- | TRBJ2-6 | - | TRBV14 | TGTGCCAGCAGCCTACAGGGTTTTGGGGCCAACGTCCTGACTTTC | CASSLQGFGANVLTF